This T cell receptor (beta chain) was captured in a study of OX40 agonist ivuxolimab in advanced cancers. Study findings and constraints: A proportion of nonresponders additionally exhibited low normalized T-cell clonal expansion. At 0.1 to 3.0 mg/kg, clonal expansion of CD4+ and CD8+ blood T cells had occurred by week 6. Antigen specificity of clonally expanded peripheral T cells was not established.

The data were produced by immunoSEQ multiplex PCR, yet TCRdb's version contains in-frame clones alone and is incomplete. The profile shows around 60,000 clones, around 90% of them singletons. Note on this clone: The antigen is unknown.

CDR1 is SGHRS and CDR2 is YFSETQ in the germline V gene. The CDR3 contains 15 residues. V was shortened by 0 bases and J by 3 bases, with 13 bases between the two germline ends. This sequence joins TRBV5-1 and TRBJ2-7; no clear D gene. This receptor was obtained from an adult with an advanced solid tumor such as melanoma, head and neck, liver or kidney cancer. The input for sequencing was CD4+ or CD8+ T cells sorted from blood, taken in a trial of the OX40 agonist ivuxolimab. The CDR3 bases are TGCGCCAGCAGCTTGGAGCTCTACTCCCTCTACGAGCAGTACTTC. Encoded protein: CASSLELYSLYEQYF.